Presented here are 27 T cell receptor beta chains from one specimen sequenced in a study of blood T cell repertoires in COVID-19. The repertoire was sequenced with immunoSEQ multiplex PCR; TCRdb's copy has only in-frame clones and lacks some. The data hold about 88,000 clones, with 90% to 95% observed a single time. The sample was peripheral blood. All receptors derive from a human donor with active COVID-19. The donor label of this sample is uncertain.

This clone was picked up a small number of times. The chain carries TRBV9 and TRBJ1-5; unclear D gene. The length of the CDR3 is 13 residues. The germline gives CDR1 SGDLS, CDR2 YYNGEE. Trimming left V 0 bases short and J 12 bases short, with 13 bases between. CDR3 nucleotides: TGTGCCAGCAGCGTAGAGCCACGATCGGTCCAGCATTTT. Its protein product is CASSVEPRSVQHF.

The CDR3 DNA is TGTGCCAGCAGTCCTCTGGGGGGGGCCGCTGAAGCTTTCTTT. This gives the protein CASSPLGGAAEAFF. The V call is TRBV11-1, the J call TRBJ1-1; maybe TRBD1 (6 bases). This CDR3 is built from 14 residues. Germline-derived CDR1 and CDR2 are SGHAT and FQDESV (reference sequence). Between the trimmed V and J ends, which lost 6 bases and 6 bases, there was a span of 17 bases.

The gene calls are TRBV5-1 and TRBJ1-2, with TRBD1 matching over 10 bases. CDR3 length: 15 amino acids. Germline CDR1 is SGHRS and CDR2 is YFSETQ. V dropped 2 bases and J dropped 2; count of bases not matched to a gene: 3. The CDR3 reads CASSFGQGENYGYTF. The CDR3 bases are TGCGCCAGCAGCTTTGGACAGGGGGAGAACTATGGCTACACCTTC. Full variable domain (rest looked up from reference TRBV5-1 and TRBJ1-2): KAGVTQTPRYLIKTRGQQVTLSCSPISGHRSVSWYQQTPGQGLQFLFEYFSETQRNKGNFPGRFSGRQFSNSRSEMNVSTLELGDSALYLCASSFGQGENYGYTFGSGTRLTVV.

The chain uses TRBV14 and TRBJ2-6; D unclear. Germline assignment: CDR1 SGHDN and CDR2 FVKESK. Deletions cut 6 bases from V and 0 bases from J, with 3 bases between. The CDR3 loop spans 13 amino acids. The chain's CDR3 is CASRLSGANVLTF. DNA for the CDR3: TGTGCCAGCAGACTCTCTGGGGCCAACGTCCTGACTTTC.

The J gene is TRBJ2-7, the V gene TRBV3-1 (or the pseudogene TRBV3-2), with 10 bases fitting TRBD1. CDR3 size: 15 residues. V lost 4 bases and J lost 6; bases outside the gene matches: 9. Looked up from germline, CDR1 is LGHDT and CDR2 is YNNKEL (reference sequence). The CDR3 sequence: CASSRLGTGDLEQYF. CDR3 DNA: TGTGCCAGCAGCCGCCTTGGGACAGGGGATCTCGAGCAGTACTTC.

The rearrangement uses TRBV5-1 and TRBJ2-1; no reliable D call. The CDR3 has 16 amino acids. Trimming pared 0 bases from V and 0 bases from J, leaving 10 bases between. Germline V lookup: CDR1 SGHRS, CDR2 YFSETQ. CDR3 nucleotides: TGCGCCAGCAGCTTGGCCGCTCCGAGCTCCTACAATGAGCAGTTCTTC. It translates to CASSLAAPSSYNEQFF.

This chain joins TRBV2 and TRBJ1-1; TRBD1 agrees at 7 bases. The CDR3 has 15 residues. V shed 6 bases and J 1 base; nucleotides not matched to a gene: 8. In germline, CDR1 is SNHLY, CDR2 FYNNEI. CDR3 residues: CASSLQGPPNTEAFF. CDR3 bases: TGTGCCAGCAGCCTACAGGGGCCACCGAACACTGAAGCTTTCTTT.

This chain connects TRBV6-5 to TRBJ2-5; TRBD2 might be the D (6 bases). The CDR3 loop spans 13 amino acids. The V gene lost 6 bases and the J gene lost 2 bases, with 10 bases spanning the gap. Germline lookup yields CDR1 MNHEY and CDR2 SVGAGI. CDR3 in amino acids: CASSRGLQETQYF. CDR3 DNA sequence: TGTGCCAGCAGCCGGGGACTTCAAGAGACCCAGTACTTC.

The V and J genes are TRBV3-1 (or the pseudogene TRBV3-2) and TRBJ2-3, with a possible D match to TRBD1 (5 bases). Trimming took 4 bases from V and 0 from J, leaving 11 bases between them. The CDR3 runs 15 residues. Per the germline V gene, CDR1 is LGHDT and CDR2 is YNNKEL (reference sequence). The CDR3: CASSLTGASTDTQYF. The CDR3 bases are TGTGCCAGCAGCCTAACAGGTGCTAGCACAGATACGCAGTATTTT.

This chain links TRBV14 with TRBJ2-7; D is perhaps TRBD1 (6 bases). CDR3 length: 17 residues. The V end lost 4 bases, the J end lost 2 bases, and 21 bases lay between the germline ends. Germline V gene sequence: CDR1 SGHDN, CDR2 FVKESK. The CDR3 nucleotides are TGTGCCAGCAGCCCCTTGCAAACAGGGCCGGGAACCTACGAGCAGTACTTC. Protein product: CASSPLQTGPGTYEQYF.

The J gene is TRBJ1-1, the V gene TRBV5-1; 9 nucleotides agree with TRBD1. V gave up 4 bases and J gave up 7 bases; unmatched junction bases: 14. Germline V gene sequence: CDR1 SGHRS, CDR2 YFSETQ. CDR3 length equals 16 residues. CDR3 DNA sequence: TGCGCCAGCAGCGTAACAGGGGGCGCAGAGATAGGTGAAGCTTTCTTT. Its translation: CASSVTGGAEIGEAFF.

Note on this clone: At the DNA level, this CDR3 is encoded by other sequences in the same sample as well. The chain is built from TRBV5-1 and TRBJ1-2; weak D call: TRBD1 (5 bases). The V end lost 0 bases, the J end lost 6 bases, and 9 bases lay between the germline ends. This CDR3 is built from 13 residues. CDR1 and CDR2 from the germline V gene are SGHRS and YFSETQ. The chain's CDR3 is CASSLERTNGYTF. The CDR3 DNA follows: TGCGCCAGCAGCTTGGAAAGGACAAATGGCTACACCTTC.

This clone was recorded once. V usage is TRBV28 and J usage is TRBJ2-7; 12 bases map to TRBD1. V shed 3 bases, J shed 4 bases, and the junction held 10 bases outside the gene matches. CDR1 and CDR2 (germline): MDHEN, SYDVKM. This CDR3 has 17 amino acids. This CDR3 reads CASSFRIGDRGRYEQYF. The CDR3, as DNA: TGTGCCAGCAGTTTTAGGATAGGGGACAGGGGGCGATACGAGCAGTACTTC.

This chain links TRBV11-2 with TRBJ2-1; 10 positions agree with TRBD1. This CDR3 spans 15 amino acids. Germline CDR1 is SGHAT and CDR2 is FQNNGV. V was clipped by 4 bases and J by 8 bases; unmatched bases: 8. The CDR3 here is CASSSDRGVVDEQFF. The CDR3, as DNA: TGTGCCAGCAGCTCGGACAGGGGGGTCGTCGATGAGCAGTTCTTC.

This chain links TRBV6-2 or TRBV6-3 with TRBJ2-6; maybe TRBD1 (5 bases). Trimming took 6 bases from V and 0 from J, leaving 9 bases between them. The CDR3 has 15 residues. Germline CDR1 and CDR2: MNHEY and SVGEGT. Written as DNA, the CDR3 is TGTGCCAGCAGCAAGACAGACTCTGGGGCCAACGTCCTGACTTTC. Translating gives CASSKTDSGANVLTF.

The chain recombines TRBV6-2 or TRBV6-3 with TRBJ2-3; TRBD2 matches at 14 bases. In germline, CDR1 is MNHEY, CDR2 SVGEGT. The CDR3 totals 21 residues. The V gene end was trimmed by 0 bases and the J gene end by 2 bases; junction bases not matched to a gene: 13. The CDR3 sequence is CASSYSALTSGGALYTDTQYF. CDR3 sequence (DNA): TGTGCCAGCAGTTACTCCGCATTGACTAGCGGGGGGGCGTTGTACACAGATACGCAGTATTTT.

The rearrangement links TRBV27 to TRBJ2-1; 13 bases are a match to TRBD2. With V trimmed by 4 bases and J by 6 bases, 3 bases remained unmatched. This CDR3 has 15 amino acids. The V gene's germline CDR1 is MNHEY and CDR2 SMNVEV (reference sequence). CDR3: CASSSRLAGGNEQFF. CDR3 nucleotides: TGTGCCAGCAGTTCCCGACTAGCGGGGGGCAATGAGCAGTTCTTC.

This chain joins TRBV29-1 and TRBJ1-4; the D gene is possibly TRBD1 (5 bases). This CDR3 has 13 amino acids. Germline CDR1 is SQVTM and CDR2 is ANQGSEA. The V end lost 6 bases, the J end lost 5 bases, and 13 bases lay between the germline ends. For the CDR3, the DNA is TGCAGCGTCGGGGACTCGGGAAATGAAAAACTGTTTTTT. As protein: CSVGDSGNEKLFF.

The rearrangement links TRBV11-3 to TRBJ2-2; TRBD1 agrees at 8 bases. Trimming cost V 3 bases and J 7 bases; bases outside gene matches: 4. Germline CDR1 SGHNT, CDR2 YENEEA. The length of the CDR3 is 14 residues. This chain's CDR3 is CASSFSGGHGELFF. CDR3 in DNA: TGTGCCAGCAGCTTTTCAGGGGGCCACGGGGAGCTGTTTTTT. The variable domain in full, with the rest retrieved from reference TRBV11-3 and TRBJ2-2, is EAGVVQSPRYKIIEKKQPVAFWCNPISGHNTLYWYLQNLGQGPELLIRYENEEAVDDSQLPKDRFSAERLKGVDSTLKIQPAELGDSAVYLCASSFSGGHGELFFGEGSRLTVL.

The chain uses TRBV19 and TRBJ1-2; 9 positions agree with TRBD1. The germline CDR1 and CDR2 sequences are LNHDA and SQIVND (reference sequence). This CDR3 region has 14 residues. Trimming cost V 6 bases and J 6 bases; bases outside gene matches: 8. CDR3 nucleotides: TGTGCCAGTAGACCCACAGGGGGCGCGCATGGCTACACCTTC. It yields the protein CASRPTGGAHGYTF.

This clone was recorded once. The chain carries TRBV14 and TRBJ1-6; TRBD1 is a possible D gene (6 bases). This CDR3 is built from 15 residues. The germline V gene has CDR1 SGHDN and CDR2 FVKESK. The ends were cut back, 4 bases at V and 5 bases at J, with 12 bases in the middle. The CDR3 sequence is CASSPGQIDNSPLHF. The CDR3 DNA sequence: TGTGCCAGCAGCCCTGGACAGATCGATAATTCACCCCTCCACTTT.

V gene TRBV4-2 combines with J gene TRBJ2-7; 7 bases line up with TRBD1. The CDR3 length is 15 residues. Germline lookup yields CDR1 LGHNA and CDR2 YNFKEQ. Trimming cost V 2 bases and J 0 bases; bases outside gene matches: 4. CDR3 coding DNA: TGTGCCAGCAGCCAATCTCGGGACAGCTCCTACGAGCAGTACTTC. As protein: CASSQSRDSSYEQYF.

The rearrangement links TRBV10-3 to TRBJ2-5, with TRBD2 identical over 7 bases. Germline CDR1 ENHRY, CDR2 SYGVKD. Losses at the gene ends were 4 bases for V and 3 bases for J; bases not matched to a gene: 5. The CDR3 runs to 14 residues. CDR3 DNA: TGTGCCATCAGTGGGGGAGGGTCAAAAGAGACCCAGTACTTC. Its translation: CAISGGGSKETQYF.

V gene TRBV13 combines with J gene TRBJ2-1, with a tentative D call TRBD2 (6 bases). Trimming took off 4 bases at V and 6 bases at J, with 13 bases between the two ends. Germline CDR1 and CDR2: PRHDT and FYEKMQ (reference sequence). The CDR3 consists of 14 residues. The CDR3 bases are TGTGCCAGCAGCTCGGGACTTCAACCCAATGAGCAGTTCTTC. This sequence encodes CASSSGLQPNEQFF. The full variable domain, rest sourced from reference TRBV13 and TRBJ2-1, is AAGVIQSPRHLIKEKRETATLKCYPIPRHDTVYWYQQGPGQDPQFLISFYEKMQSDKGSIPDRFSAQQFSDYHSELNMSSLELGDSALYFCASSSGLQPNEQFFGPGTRLTVL.

The V call is TRBV5-5, the J call TRBJ2-7; a possible D gene is TRBD1 (6 bases). Between the trimmed V and J ends, which lost 3 bases and 3 bases, there was a span of 10 bases. Germline CDR1 is SGHKS and CDR2 is YYEKEE (reference sequence). The CDR3 spans 13 residues. DNA of the CDR3: TGTGCCAGCAGCTGGACAGAAGACTACGAGCAGTACTTC. It translates to CASSWTEDYEQYF.

This clone was counted a single time. V and J are TRBV10-1 and TRBJ2-3; 8 bases fit TRBD2. The CDR3 loop spans 16 amino acids. Trimming cost V 6 bases and J 1 base; bases outside gene matches: 9. Germline V gene data show CDR1 as WNHNN and CDR2 as SYGVQD (reference sequence). CDR3 sequence reads: CASSSPSGRGTDTQYF. CDR3 nucleotide sequence: TGCGCCAGCAGCTCCCCTAGCGGGCGCGGCACAGATACGCAGTATTTT.

The chain uses TRBV9 and TRBJ2-5; D perhaps matches TRBD2 (6 bases). Per the germline V gene, CDR1 is SGDLS and CDR2 is YYNGEE. This CDR3 is built from 17 residues. Trimming removed 4 bases at V and 5 bases at J, with 24 bases between. In nucleotides, the CDR3 is TGTGCCAGCAGCCTTCTTGGCAGCGCCCCGGAGGGGGAGACCCAGTACTTC. It translates to CASSLLGSAPEGETQYF.